Presented here are 32 T cell receptor beta chains from one specimen sequenced in a study of molecular identifiers for immune sequencing clone quantification. TCRdb ran MiXCR on the PCR reads and lists one entry per CDR3 protein. Of some 650,000 distinct CDR3 sequences listed, 15% to 20% are singletons. Sequencing input: naive CD8+ T cells from blood, with Jurkat cell RNA spiked in. Subset given: FACS-sorted CD8+CD4-CCR7+CD45RA+ naive T cells. The receptors come from a human donor in good health. Some libraries in this study had Jurkat cell RNA spiked in.

On this clonotype itself: A much larger clone differs by one base, so this may be a read error. This chain connects TRBV6-4 to TRBJ1-3; 7 bases are a match to TRBD1. Germline CDR1 is MRHNA and CDR2 is SNTAGT. V lost 2 bases to trimming and J lost 0 bases; unmatched junction nucleotides: 10. The length of the CDR3 is 18 residues. CDR3 coding DNA: TGTGCCAGCAGTGACGACTGGACAGGTCCTCACTCTGGAAACACCATATATTTT. Encoded protein: CASSDDWTGPHSGNTIYF.

The chain couples TRBV18 to TRBJ2-3; D is perhaps TRBD1 (8 bases). The CDR3 has 15 amino acids. Per the germline V gene, CDR1 is KGHSH and CDR2 is LQKENI. The V and J ends lost 6 bases and 4 bases respectively, with 17 bases between them. Here the CDR3 DNA reads TGTGCCAGCTCCCCGGACAGGGAGGGCGCAGATACGCAGTATTTT. It yields the protein CASSPDREGADTQYF.

This clonotype occurred a few times. One end of the junction does not line up with germline, which may come from a read error. The rearrangement uses TRBV28 and TRBJ2-2, with D perhaps TRBD1 or TRBD2 (6 bases each). The CDR3 is 15 residues long. CDR1 and CDR2 (germline): MDHEN, SYDVKM. The CDR3 bases are TGTGCCAGCAGGGCTACAGGGTTTATGGCCGGGGGGCTGTTTTTT. Translated: CASRATGFMAGGLFF.

Concerning this clonotype: No conserved phenylalanine or tryptophan is present at the end of the CDR3, so a read error is the likely explanation. V and J are TRBV12-5 and TRBJ2-7; 13 nucleotides line up with TRBD2. Germline V lookup: CDR1 LGHNT, CDR2 FRNRAP. The CDR3 extends over 13 amino acids. The J segment lost 8 bases and the V segment lost 4 bases, leaving 2 bases of the junction unmatched. CDR3 bases: TGTGCTAGTGGTTCGGGACTAGCGGGGAAGCAGTACCTC. It specifies CASGSGLAGKQYL.

This clonotype was detected ten times or more. This chain links TRBV20-1 with TRBJ2-3; the D gene is possibly TRBD2 (6 bases). Per the germline V gene, CDR1 is DFQATT and CDR2 is SNEGSKA (reference sequence). V lost 5 bases and J lost 8, with 32 bases in between. The CDR3 sequence is 18 residues long. The CDR3 bases are TGCAGTGCTGCAGGGCTGGGGATATGGGACGTACCGGAGGGTACGCAGTATTTT. The encoded protein is CSAAGLGIWDVPEGTQYF.

This chain connects TRBV11-2 to TRBJ2-5; 7 positions match TRBD1. The V gene end was trimmed by 4 bases and the J gene end by 2 bases; junction bases not matched to a gene: 10. Germline V gene lookup returns CDR1 SGHAT and CDR2 FQNNGV. The CDR3 spans 16 residues. This CDR3 is CASSSTGAKRQETQYF. The CDR3, as DNA: TGTGCCAGCAGCTCCACAGGGGCTAAAAGACAAGAGACCCAGTACTTC.

The V gene is TRBV6-5, the J gene TRBJ2-1; D uncertain. Trimming stripped 8 bases from V and 9 bases from J, with 17 bases between. The germline V gene has CDR1 MNHEY and CDR2 SVGAGI. This CDR3 region has 13 residues. CDR3 DNA sequence: TGTGCCAGCTGGCCTAGTATGATCGGTGAGCAGTTCTTC. This translates into CASWPSMIGEQFF.

This clonotype was counted many times. V and J are TRBV5-1 and TRBJ1-1, with 9 bases fitting TRBD1. Germline V gives CDR1 SGHRS, CDR2 YFSETQ. This CDR3 is 15 amino acids long. After removal of 5 bases from V and 4 bases from J, the junction contained 9 bases not matched to a gene. CDR3: CASSFIGQGSTEAFF. The CDR3, as DNA: TGCGCCAGCAGTTTCATCGGACAGGGGAGCACTGAAGCTTTCTTT.

This clonotype was seen ten or more times. The V and J genes are TRBV7-9 and TRBJ1-4; tentatively, D is TRBD1 (5 bases). CDR3 size: 14 residues. Trimming pared 5 bases from V and 4 bases from J, leaving 11 bases between. Germline V lookup: CDR1 SEHNR, CDR2 FQNEAQ (reference sequence). CDR3 protein: CASSPPGDNEKLFF. The CDR3 DNA reads as TGTGCCAGCAGCCCACCGGGGGATAATGAAAAACTGTTTTTT.

This clonotype has at least ten counts. The rearrangement links TRBV7-2 to TRBJ2-1; D uncertain. Trimming pared 7 bases from V and 8 bases from J, leaving 12 bases between. Germline V gene lookup returns CDR1 SGHTA and CDR2 FQGNSA. The CDR3 length is 12 residues. The CDR3 DNA is TGTGCCAGCACCGAACACTGGCATGAGCAGTTCTTC. This translates into CASTEHWHEQFF.

This clonotype was seen many times. The rearrangement joins TRBV2 to TRBJ2-1; 10 bases are a match to TRBD2. This CDR3 is built from 13 residues. In germline, CDR1 is SNHLY, CDR2 FYNNEI. V trimming: 9 bases; J trimming: 4 bases; junction bases outside the gene matches: 3. The CDR3: CARRTSGYNEQFF. The CDR3 bases are TGTGCCAGAAGGACTAGCGGATACAATGAGCAGTTCTTC. Variable domain in full (rest from reference TRBV2 and TRBJ2-1): EPEVTQTPSHQVTQMGQEVILRCVPISNHLYFYWYRQILGQKVEFLVSFYNNEISEKSEIFDDQFSVERPDGSNFTLKIRSTKLEDSAMYFCARRTSGYNEQFFGPGTRLTVL.

V is TRBV5-1 and J is TRBJ1-1, with 7 bases that match TRBD1. The germline V gene has CDR1 SGHRS and CDR2 YFSETQ. V lost 1 base, J lost 0 bases, and 3 bases stayed unmatched. The CDR3 has 15 residues. The CDR3 DNA follows: TGCGCCAGCAGCTTGTCGGGACAGATGAACACTGAAGCTTTCTTT. It yields the protein CASSLSGQMNTEAFF.

A word on this clonotype: This may be a read error, as it is one base from a much larger clone. The chain couples TRBV29-1 to TRBJ2-3, with D tentatively TRBD2 (6 bases). V gave up 4 bases and J gave up 6 bases, with 17 bases separating them. Germline-derived CDR1 and CDR2 are SQVTM and ANQGSEA. The CDR3 runs 14 residues. The CDR3 is CSVVGLAAQDTQYF. The CDR3 nucleotides are TGCAGCGTTGTTGGTTTAGCGGCCCAGGATACGCAGTATTTT.

The rearrangement joins TRBV6-5 to TRBJ2-3; D not certain. The CDR3 sequence is 13 residues long. The germline V and J ends were trimmed by 10 bases and 1 base, with 12 bases remaining between them. Germline V gives CDR1 MNHEY, CDR2 SVGAGI. The CDR3 DNA reads TGTGCCACCCGGGCAAGGGGCACAGATACGCAGTATTTT. It codes for CATRARGTDTQYF.

The chain carries TRBV5-6 and TRBJ1-1; D remains unclear. This CDR3 has 13 amino acids. The germline V gene encodes CDR1 SGHDT and CDR2 YYEEEE. V was trimmed by 0 bases and J by 3 bases, leaving 6 bases between them. CDR3 DNA sequence: TGTGCCAGCAGCTTGGGGGTATACACTGAAGCTTTCTTT. Translation: CASSLGVYTEAFF.

A few counts support this clonotype. The rearrangement joins TRBV3-1 to TRBJ2-7; perhaps TRBD2 as D (6 bases). Germline V gene lookup returns CDR1 LGHDT and CDR2 YNNKEL (reference sequence). Trimming removed 1 base at V and 3 bases at J, with 16 bases between. This CDR3 is 16 amino acids long. The CDR3 sequence: CASSQGGLGGYYEQYF. CDR3 nucleotide sequence: TGTGCCAGCAGCCAAGGCGGTCTGGGGGGATACTACGAGCAGTACTTC.

Concerning this clonotype itself: Given a much more abundant clone one base away, this may be a read error. The V and J genes are TRBV5-6 and TRBJ2-7, with TRBD2 matching over 8 bases. CDR3 length: 15 residues. From germline, CDR1 is SGHDT and CDR2 YYEEEE. The trim removed 7 bases at V and 2 bases at J, leaving 11 bases unmatched. CDR3 coding DNA: TGTGCCAGCGGGACTAGGGGGTCTTCTGCCTACGAGCAGTACTTC. It is translated as CASGTRGSSAYEQYF. Supplemented by reference TRBV5-6 and TRBJ2-7, the full variable domain reads DAGVTQSPTHLIKTRGQQVTLRCSPKSGHDTVSWYQQALGQGPQFIFQYYEEEERQRGNFPDRFSGHQFPNYSSELNVNALLLGDSALYLCASGTRGSSAYEQYFGPGTRLTVT.

This clonotype came up many times. This chain joins TRBV4-3 and TRBJ1-6; TRBD1 matches 8 bases. CDR1 LGHNA and CDR2 YSLEER come from the germline V gene. With 0 bases clipped from V and 13 bases from J, the junction kept 20 bases outside the gene matches. CDR3 length equals 19 residues. The CDR3 reads CASSQDVSAVGQGKNPLHF. Written as DNA, the CDR3 is TGCGCCAGCAGCCAAGATGTGTCTGCCGTAGGACAGGGCAAGAATCCCCTCCACTTT.

This clonotype occurred many times. The V call is TRBV27, the J call TRBJ2-7; the match to TRBD2 covers 8 bases. Trimming removed 4 bases from V and 3 bases from J; junction bases left unmatched: 8. There are 15 residues in the CDR3. Germline-derived CDR1 and CDR2 are MNHEY and SMNVEV (reference sequence). Here the CDR3 DNA reads TGTGCCAGCAGTTCATCTACTAGCGGCTACTACGAGCAGTACTTC. The encoded protein is CASSSSTSGYYEQYF.

This clonotype was seen at least ten times. J is TRBJ1-1 and V is TRBV19; D unresolved. This CDR3 region has 13 residues. V was pared by 10 bases and J by 0 bases, with 12 bases between. CDR1 and CDR2 (germline): LNHDA, SQIVND (reference sequence). In DNA, the CDR3 is TGTGCCACAAGCGGGTCTTTGAACACTGAAGCTTTCTTT. Translation: CATSGSLNTEAFF.

The J gene is TRBJ1-5, the V gene TRBV2; TRBD1 aligns across 7 bases. The length of the CDR3 is 17 residues. CDR1 and CDR2 from the germline V gene are SNHLY and FYNNEI. V lost 3 bases and J lost 6; bases outside the gene matches: 14. CDR3: CASSDPRQTGNSQPQHF. For the CDR3, the DNA is TGTGCCAGCAGTGACCCTCGTCAGACAGGGAATAGTCAGCCCCAGCATTTT. Combining the CDR3 with reference TRBV2 and TRBJ1-5 gives the whole variable domain EPEVTQTPSHQVTQMGQEVILRCVPISNHLYFYWYRQILGQKVEFLVSFYNNEISEKSEIFDDQFSVERPDGSNFTLKIRSTKLEDSAMYFCASSDPRQTGNSQPQHFGDGTRLSIL.

The V and J genes are TRBV7-9 and TRBJ2-7; TRBD1 matches 7 bases. The CDR3 runs 15 residues. Trimming cost V 5 bases and J 1 base; bases outside gene matches: 8. Germline lookup yields CDR1 SEHNR and CDR2 FQNEAQ (reference sequence). CDR3 sequence (DNA): TGTGCCAGCAGCCTCGGACAGGATCCATCCTACGAGCAGTACTTC. Its translation is CASSLGQDPSYEQYF.

As concerns this clonotype: A read error may explain this, as a much larger clone is one base away. The rearrangement uses TRBV18 and TRBJ2-4, with TRBD2 matching 7 bases. The germline gives CDR1 KGHSH, CDR2 LQKENI. The CDR3 is made up of 18 amino acids. The CDR3 sequence: CASSPGLADLLAKNIQDF. CDR3 nucleotides: TGTGCCAGCTCACCAGGGCTAGCGGACCTACTAGCCAAAAACATTCAGGACTTC.

The sample holds many counts of this clonotype. The genes are TRBV13 and TRBJ2-3; no reliable D call. CDR1 and CDR2 from the germline V gene are PRHDT and FYEKMQ (reference sequence). The CDR3 consists of 15 residues. V was trimmed by 1 base and J by 1 base, leaving 9 bases between them. CDR3 bases: TGTGCCAGCAGCTTAGATAGATCCGGCACAGATACGCAGTATTTT. Residues: CASSLDRSGTDTQYF.

This clonotype was found many times. The V call is TRBV4-2, the J call TRBJ2-7; no definite D call. Per the germline V gene, CDR1 is LGHNA and CDR2 is YNFKEQ. The CDR3 spans 13 residues. The V end lost 3 bases, the J end lost 4 bases, and 10 bases lay between the germline ends. CDR3 DNA: TGTGCCAGCAGCCAGGGAAAATTATACGAGCAGTACTTC. This encodes CASSQGKLYEQYF.

This clonotype was seen repeatedly, ten times or more. V and J are TRBV6-5 and TRBJ1-1; D uncertain. Germline CDR1 reads MNHEY; CDR2 reads SVGAGI. Trimming left V 4 bases short and J 3 bases short, with 6 bases between. CDR3 length equals 12 residues. The CDR3 protein is CASSSRYTEAFF. CDR3 DNA sequence: TGTGCCAGCAGTTCGCGTTACACTGAAGCTTTCTTT.

The rearrangement joins TRBV28 to TRBJ2-7; no clear D. Looked up from germline, CDR1 is MDHEN and CDR2 is SYDVKM. V dropped 5 bases and J dropped 2 bases, with 13 bases sitting between them. This CDR3 has 14 residues. The CDR3 here is CASSHKFETYEQYF. The CDR3 coding sequence is TGTGCCAGCAGTCACAAATTTGAGACCTACGAGCAGTACTTC.

A remark on this clonotype: One end of the junction fails to match germline, which may point to a read error. The chain is built from TRBV12-3 or TRBV12-4 and TRBJ2-5, with 8 bases lining up with TRBD1. This CDR3 has 12 residues. The CDR3 DNA reads as TGTGCCAGCCGAGGACAGGGAGAGGCCCAGTACTTC. The encoded protein is CASRGQGEAQYF.

V usage is TRBV28 and J usage is TRBJ2-7; the match to TRBD1 covers 10 bases. The germline CDR1 and CDR2 sequences are MDHEN and SYDVKM. V lost 9 bases to trimming and J lost 2 bases; unmatched junction nucleotides: 4. The CDR3 loop spans 13 amino acids. The CDR3 nucleotides are TGTGCCAGTCGGGACAGGGGACCCTACGAGCAGTACTTC. Its protein is CASRDRGPYEQYF.

This clonotype was recorded many times. This chain links TRBV20-1 with TRBJ2-7; 12 bases map to TRBD2. The CDR3 length is 16 residues. Germline assignment: CDR1 DFQATT and CDR2 SNEGSKA (reference sequence). V was pared by 2 bases and J by 1 base, with 6 bases of the junction left unmatched. CDR3 loop: CSARYRGLAGSYEQYF. The CDR3 DNA reads as TGCAGTGCTAGATATCGAGGACTAGCGGGGTCCTACGAGCAGTACTTC.

With respect to this clonotype: A clone one base away is much larger, so this may be a read error. The CDR3 carries no conserved terminal phenylalanine or tryptophan, so it likely arises from a read error. The CDR3 is CATRTALEQYS. CDR3 nucleotide sequence: TGTGCCACCAGGACCGCTTTAGAGCAGTACTCC. The V and J genes are TRBV19 and TRBJ2-7; D is uncertain. Germline V gives CDR1 LNHDA, CDR2 SQIVND (reference sequence). The CDR3 runs 11 residues. V lost 10 bases and J lost 7, with 14 bases in between.

This clonotype was seen at least ten times. The V and J genes are TRBV6-2 or TRBV6-3 and TRBJ1-1; 12 bases match TRBD1. Germline CDR1 is MNHEY and CDR2 is SVGEGT. With V trimmed by 6 bases and J by 0 bases, 5 bases remained unmatched. This CDR3 has 16 residues. For the CDR3, the DNA is TGTGCCAGCAGCCCAGGGACAGGGGGCATGAACACTGAAGCTTTCTTT. It yields the protein CASSPGTGGMNTEAFF.